Below are 23 T cell receptor beta chains sequenced from a single sample in a study of regulatory T cells in long-lasting Graves disease. Arm-PCR of CDR3 regions with iRepertoire HTBI primers generated TCR beta libraries. TCRdb used MiXCR to reprocess the multiplex PCR reads, holding one entry per CDR3 protein. The sample carries hundreds of thousands of distinct CDR3 sequences, around 17% recorded once. The time point denotes: newly diagnosed GD, antithyroid drugs for less than 3 months. The TCR library was made from RNA that had been extracted from PBMCs in TRIzol. Another study also made use of these data, one on T cells in Graves' hyperthyroidism and ophthalmopathy.

This sample comprised peripheral blood mononuclear cells (PBMCs), obtained at new diagnosis, from a patient treated with antithyroid drugs. These receptors were obtained from a woman under 40 with Graves disease.

Comments on this clonotype: The junction and the germline gene differ at one end; a read error may be behind it. The chain recombines TRBV5-5 with TRBJ1-4; 8 bases are a match to TRBD1. The V gene's germline CDR1 is SGHKS and CDR2 YYEKEE (reference sequence). The CDR3 loop spans 13 amino acids. CDR3 protein: CASSRGQGEELFF. DNA for the CDR3: TGTGCCAGCAGCCGCGGACAGGGTGAAGAACTGTTTTTT.

In the case of this clonotype: A single base separates this from a much larger clone, so it may be a read error. The chain combines TRBV7-8 with TRBJ1-4; 9 bases line up with TRBD1. The germline CDR1 and CDR2 sequences are SGHVS and FQNEAQ. There are 15 residues in the CDR3. CDR3 region: CASSPGTGRDEELFF. CDR3 in DNA: TGTGCCAGCAGCCCCGGGACAGGGCGGGATGAAGAACTGTTTTTT.

The chain is built from TRBV29-1 and TRBJ2-7; no firm D call. V lost 3 bases and J 9 bases, leaving 12 bases between the germline ends. Germline loops: CDR1 SQVTM, CDR2 ANQGSEA. The CDR3 runs 11 residues. The CDR3 region has the DNA TGCAGCGTTGATGAAGTTGCCGGGCAGTACTTC. Amino acid sequence: CSVDEVAGQYF.

This clonotype was found a few times. This chain joins TRBV4-3 and TRBJ1-4; D is uncertain. Germline CDR1 is LGHNA and CDR2 is YSLEER. The CDR3 spans 16 residues. V was pared by 4 bases and J by 2 bases, with 14 bases between. The CDR3: CASSPLAYATNEKLFF. Written as DNA, the CDR3 is TGCGCCAGCAGCCCCCTGGCGTATGCTACTAATGAAAAACTGTTTTTT.

This clonotype has a count of ten or more. The V call is TRBV27, the J call TRBJ2-5; no definite D call. V was shortened by 2 bases and J by 4 bases, with 8 bases between the two germline ends. Germline CDR1 and CDR2: MNHEY and SMNVEV (reference sequence). The CDR3 has 13 residues. CDR3 DNA: TGTGCCAGCAGTTTAAGTGGTGGAGAGACCCAGTACTTC. Translating it yields CASSLSGGETQYF.

This clonotype was detected a few times. This rearrangement joins TRBV4-1 to TRBJ1-1; tentatively, D is TRBD1 (5 bases). In germline, CDR1 is MGHRA, CDR2 YSYEKL. With 4 bases removed from V and 7 bases from J, the gap between germline ends came to 16 bases. CDR3 size: 14 residues. CDR3 nucleotide sequence: TGCGCCAGCAGCCCCCTCTTGGGGGGACTTGAAGCTTTCTTT. This sequence encodes CASSPLLGGLEAFF.

The table lists this clonotype with many counts. The J gene is TRBJ1-5, the V gene TRBV29-1; tentative D call: TRBD1 (6 bases). The CDR3 is 14 residues long. Between the trimmed V and J ends, which lost 6 bases and 2 bases, there was a span of 14 bases. Germline lookup yields CDR1 SQVTM and CDR2 ANQGSEA. This chain's CDR3 is CSVSLGAGNQPQHF. The DNA for the CDR3 is TGCAGCGTCAGCCTGGGGGCAGGCAATCAGCCCCAGCATTTT.

This clonotype was observed many times. V usage is TRBV7-9 and J usage is TRBJ2-5; D uncertain. The CDR3 consists of 13 residues. Germline lookup yields CDR1 SEHNR and CDR2 FQNEAQ (reference sequence). V gave up 6 bases and J gave up 5 bases, with 13 bases separating them. The CDR3 coding sequence is TGTGCCAGCAGGTATGGCCCGGAGGAGACCCAGTACTTC. Amino acids: CASRYGPEETQYF.

In regard to this clonotype: A much larger clone is a single base away; this may be a read error. J is TRBJ1-2 and V is TRBV30, with 7 nucleotides matching TRBD1. Germline loops: CDR1 GTSNPN, CDR2 SVGIG (reference sequence). V dropped 3 bases and J dropped 13; count of bases not matched to a gene: 11. The CDR3 runs 12 residues. The CDR3 here is CAWSNGQAARTF. CDR3 coding DNA: TGTGCCTGGAGCAACGGACAGGCGGCCCGCACCTTC. The entire variable domain, with the rest obtained from reference TRBV30 and TRBJ1-2, is as follows: SQTIHQWPATLVQPVGSPLSLECTVEGTSNPNLYWYRQAAGRGLQLLFYSVGIGQISSEVPQNLSASRPQDRQFILSSKKLLLSDSGFYLCAWSNGQAARTFGSGTRLTVV.

This clonotype showed up many times. The chain uses TRBV2 and TRBJ2-7; D might be TRBD2 (6 bases). The germline CDR1 and CDR2 sequences are SNHLY and FYNNEI. The CDR3 has 14 amino acids. V was pared by 4 bases and J by 1 base, with 11 bases between. The CDR3 region has the DNA TGTGCCAGCAGTGGGGCTAGCGCGTCCTACGAGCAGTACTTC. Its protein product is CASSGASASYEQYF.

This clonotype was found many times. A read error may account for a junction end that differs from germline. The chain couples TRBV7-7 to TRBJ2-1, with a possible D match to TRBD1 (6 bases). The CDR3 contains 15 residues. Germline V lookup: CDR1 SSHAT, CDR2 FNYEAQ (reference sequence). The DNA of the CDR3 is TGTGCTAGCAGCTTAGTCCAGGGGTCCTACAATGAGCAGTTCTTC. This gives the protein CASSLVQGSYNEQFF.

This clonotype turned up a few times. The genes are TRBV24-1 and TRBJ1-3; 11 nucleotides line up with TRBD1. This CDR3 region has 18 residues. Trimming removed 4 bases from V and 3 bases from J; junction bases left unmatched: 10. Germline V gives CDR1 KGHDR, CDR2 SFDVKD. As DNA, the CDR3 is TGTGCCACCAGTGAAAACCCGGGACAGGGGGTACGTGGAAACACCATATATTTT. Its translation: CATSENPGQGVRGNTIYF.

The chain recombines TRBV29-1 with TRBJ2-1; 7 bases agree with TRBD1. Germline V gene lookup returns CDR1 SQVTM and CDR2 ANQGSEA. V lost 6 bases, J lost 5 bases, and 1 base stayed unmatched. The CDR3 contains 11 residues. The CDR3 DNA reads TGCAGCGTCGACAGGGACAATGAGCAGTTCTTC. Residues: CSVDRDNEQFF.

This clonotype was counted at least ten times. This chain joins TRBV10-3 and TRBJ2-5, with 9 bases fitting TRBD1. The CDR3 has 13 residues. Germline-derived CDR1 and CDR2 are ENHRY and SYGVKD. The ends lost 10 bases at V and 5 bases at J; junction bases unmatched: 8. The CDR3 loop reads CATEQGAEETQYF. The CDR3 DNA follows: TGTGCCACCGAACAGGGGGCGGAGGAGACCCAGTACTTC.

Remarks on this clonotype: Given a much more abundant clone one base away, this may be a read error. This chain joins TRBV25-1 and TRBJ1-2; no definite D call. CDR1 MGHDK and CDR2 SYGVNS come from the germline V gene. This CDR3 has 11 residues. Trimming pared 4 bases from V and 3 bases from J, leaving 3 bases between. DNA of the CDR3: TGTGCCAGCAGTGTGGACTATGGCTACACCTTC. Its protein product is CASSVDYGYTF.

This clonotype was observed at least ten times. The J gene is TRBJ2-1, the V gene TRBV28; 9 nucleotides align to TRBD1. Germline V gives CDR1 MDHEN, CDR2 SYDVKM. The V gene end was trimmed by 5 bases and the J gene end by 5 bases; junction bases not matched to a gene: 7. There are 15 residues in the CDR3. The CDR3 region is CASSGRDREDNEQFF. The CDR3 DNA sequence: TGTGCCAGCAGTGGCCGGGACAGGGAAGACAATGAGCAGTTCTTC. Full variable domain (remainder filled in from reference TRBV28 and TRBJ2-1): DVKVTQSSRYLVKRTGEKVFLECVQDMDHENMFWYRQDPGLGLRLIYFSYDVKMKEKGDIPEGYSVSREKKERFSLILESASTNQTSMYLCASSGRDREDNEQFFGPGTRLTVL.

The chain uses TRBV18 and TRBJ2-1; D may match TRBD1 or TRBD2 (5 bases each). CDR1 is KGHSH, CDR2 LQKENI, per germline. The CDR3 consists of 15 residues. With 1 base removed from V and 9 bases from J, the gap between germline ends came to 16 bases. CDR3 in amino acids: CASSPRGRGRGEQFF. The DNA of the CDR3 is TGTGCCAGCTCACCACGAGGACGGGGAAGGGGTGAGCAGTTCTTC.

Ten or more counts support this clonotype. This chain connects TRBV30 to TRBJ2-1, with D unresolved. The germline gives CDR1 GTSNPN, CDR2 SVGIG (reference sequence). CDR3 length: 13 residues. Trimming removed 1 base from V and 4 bases from J, with 8 bases in between. CDR3 sequence reads: CAWSDVGYNEQFF. In DNA, the CDR3 is TGTGCCTGGAGTGATGTGGGGTACAATGAGCAGTTCTTC.

This clonotype was observed many times. The DNA for the CDR3 is TGTGCCAGCAGCCGAACTGGGGGGGCCAAAAACATTCAGTACTTC. Amino acids: CASSRTGGAKNIQYF. The chain links TRBV3-1 to TRBJ2-4, with D perhaps matching TRBD2 (6 bases). Trimming cost V 4 bases and J 1 base, with 11 bases left between them. In germline, CDR1 is LGHDT, CDR2 YNNKEL (reference sequence). The CDR3 totals 15 residues.

This clonotype was detected once. The J gene is TRBJ2-5, the V gene TRBV10-3, with D unresolved. Between the trimmed V and J ends, which lost 5 bases and 7 bases, there was a span of 14 bases. CDR3 length: 13 residues. The germline CDR1 and CDR2 sequences are ENHRY and SYGVKD. CDR3 residues: CAISKDGWGTQYF. CDR3 nucleotide sequence: TGTGCCATCAGTAAGGACGGTTGGGGGACCCAGTACTTC.

The chain employs TRBV6-1 and TRBJ1-1, with D possibly being TRBD1 (5 bases). The V end lost 8 bases, the J end lost 5 bases, and 15 bases lay between the germline ends. Germline CDR1 is MNHNS and CDR2 is SASEGT. The CDR3 loop spans 13 amino acids. The CDR3 sequence is CASSRAGHTEAFF. CDR3 in DNA: TGTGCCAGCTCACGGGCAGGGCATACTGAAGCTTTCTTT.

This clonotype has at least ten counts. The rearrangement joins TRBV5-1 to TRBJ2-1; a weak D match, TRBD1 (5 bases). Germline V gives CDR1 SGHRS, CDR2 YFSETQ. V was shortened by 3 bases and J by 3 bases, with 16 bases between the two germline ends. The length of the CDR3 is 16 residues. Here the CDR3 DNA reads TGCGCCAGCAGCTACAGATTAGGACACTTCTACAATGAGCAGTTCTTC. Translating gives CASSYRLGHFYNEQFF.

This clonotype was seen many times. This chain links TRBV7-2 with TRBJ2-1; D is ambiguous. The V gene's germline CDR1 is SGHTA and CDR2 FQGNSA. The V gene lost 3 bases and the J gene lost 6 bases, with 12 bases spanning the gap. CDR3 size: 14 residues. The CDR3 sequence is CASSLSWGFNEQFF. The CDR3 DNA sequence: TGTGCCAGCAGCTTGTCGTGGGGATTCAATGAGCAGTTCTTC.